This T cell receptor (beta chain) was documented in a study of response to subunit inactivated influenza vaccine. Findings of the study overall: T cells newly recruited by each seasonal influenza vaccination are few, the authors suggested.

Comment on this clonotype: What it binds is not known.

TCRdb recomputed calls from the RT-PCR reads with MiXCR, one row per CDR3 protein. The data hold roughly 500,000 distinct CDR3 sequences, with 25% observed a single time. With 6 bases clipped from V and 3 bases from J, the junction kept 17 bases outside the gene matches. Germline CDR1 and CDR2: MNHEY and SVGEGT. The CDR3 covers 19 residues. The sequence was obtained from a man aged 50 to 59 who received an inactivated influenza vaccine. The specimen was CD4+ T cells sorted from PBMCs, collected less than 6 days after vaccination. The rearrangement uses TRBV6-2 or TRBV6-3 and TRBJ2-5, with TRBD2 matching over 12 bases. For the CDR3, the DNA is TGTGCCAGCAGCACCCGTCTAGCGGGGGGGCCGTATCGGAAAGAGACCCAGTACTTC. Its translation is CASSTRLAGGPYRKETQYF.